This T cell receptor beta chain was documented in a study of T cell responses to AZD1222 COVID-19 vaccine. TCRdb's table, derived via immunoSEQ multiplex PCR, lists solely in-frame clones and lacks some. The sample has 100,000 to 120,000 clones, 88% seen once; the top ten hold about 1.6%. Remarks on this clone: Because the CDR3's place on the DNA is in doubt, the DNA is left out and the CDR3 is given as listed by TCRdb.

Counting both end residues, the CDR3 totals 22 amino acids. The J gene is TRBJ1-2, the V gene TRBV21-1; the DNA was not used to check the table's D call, TRBD1. TRBV21-1 is labeled a pseudogene. This clonotype originated in an adult in good health. Source: peripheral blood, taken on day 0 of AZD1222 vaccination. This CDR3 is CATQTGGMATPSVRGPGHGYTF.